The 19 T cell receptor beta chains below were found in one sample sequenced in a study of blood T cell repertoires in COVID-19. Clones were sequenced by immunoSEQ multiplex PCR, and TCRdb holds only the in-frame ones, with some missing. This table holds about 12,000 clones, about four fifths found once. Sequencing was performed on peripheral blood. The receptors shown here come from a man older than 75 with acute or convalescent COVID-19.

The chain uses TRBV27 and TRBJ2-5; 14 bases line up with TRBD2. CDR1 and CDR2 (germline): MNHEY, SMNVEV (reference sequence). The CDR3 totals 16 residues. Trimming removed 4 bases from V and 4 bases from J; junction bases left unmatched: 5. CDR3 DNA: TGTGCCAGCAGTTCCCCGACTAGCGGGGGGGTAGAGACCCAGTACTTC. Protein: CASSSPTSGGVETQYF.

This sequence joins TRBV7-8 and TRBJ1-1, with 10 nucleotides matching TRBD1. The J segment lost 4 bases and the V segment lost 4 bases, leaving 3 bases of the junction unmatched. Germline V gene data show CDR1 as SGHVS and CDR2 as FQNEAQ. The CDR3 length is 14 residues. CDR3 sequence: CASSSDRGLTEAFF. CDR3 nucleotides: TGTGCCAGCAGCTCTGACAGGGGGCTCACTGAAGCTTTCTTT.

This clone was found a few times. J is TRBJ2-1 and V is TRBV7-3; 9 bases fit TRBD2. The CDR3 has 16 residues. Trimming removed 5 bases from V and 6 bases from J; junction bases left unmatched: 11. Germline loops: CDR1 SGHTA, CDR2 FQGTGA. CDR3 residues: CASSTPQAGGRNEQFF. In DNA, the CDR3 is TGTGCCAGCAGCACCCCTCAAGCGGGGGGACGCAATGAGCAGTTCTTC.

This rearrangement joins TRBV19 to TRBJ2-1, with TRBD1 matching 8 bases. V lost 4 bases and J lost 4; bases outside the gene matches: 6. CDR3 size: 15 residues. Germline V gene data show CDR1 as LNHDA and CDR2 as SQIVND (reference sequence). CDR3 amino acids: CASSRGDRMYNEQFF. The CDR3 region has the DNA TGTGCCAGTAGTAGGGGGGACAGGATGTACAATGAGCAGTTCTTC.

The chain couples TRBV19 to TRBJ2-3; D might be TRBD2 (6 bases). From germline, CDR1 is LNHDA and CDR2 SQIVND (reference sequence). This CDR3 spans 13 amino acids. Trimming left V 6 bases short and J 8 bases short, with 15 bases between. This chain's CDR3 is CASRGGVGVTQYF. The CDR3 coding sequence is TGTGCCAGTAGGGGGGGTGTAGGTGTTACGCAGTATTTT.

The chain recombines TRBV6-2 or TRBV6-3 with TRBJ2-1, with 9 nucleotides matching TRBD1. Germline lookup yields CDR1 MNHEY and CDR2 SVGEGT. This CDR3 comprises 15 residues. J was trimmed by 2 bases and V by 5 bases; bases with no gene match: 4. The CDR3 DNA is TGTGCCAGCAGTACCCGGGACAGGGCCTACAATGAGCAGTTCTTC. Its translation: CASSTRDRAYNEQFF.

The chain has TRBV6-6 and TRBJ1-4; D call uncertain. V lost 6 bases to trimming and J lost 2 bases, with 10 bases between them. There are 14 residues in the CDR3. Germline V gives CDR1 MNHNY, CDR2 SVGAGI (reference sequence). The CDR3 sequence is CASSQSVTNEKLFF. The CDR3 DNA reads as TGTGCCAGCAGCCAATCGGTTACTAATGAAAAACTGTTTTTT.

This chain links TRBV28 with TRBJ1-2; tentatively, D is TRBD1 (5 bases). The CDR3 has 13 amino acids. V shed 2 bases and J shed 7 bases, with 11 bases lying between them. Germline lookup yields CDR1 MDHEN and CDR2 SYDVKM. The CDR3 here is CASSLELRAGYTF. Here the CDR3 DNA reads TGTGCCAGCAGTTTAGAGCTCAGGGCTGGCTACACCTTC.

The V and J genes are TRBV6-5 and TRBJ2-5; D is ambiguous. The CDR3 loop spans 15 amino acids. V was trimmed by 5 bases and J by 3 bases, leaving 16 bases between them. Per germline, CDR1 MNHEY and CDR2 SVGAGI. The CDR3 DNA follows: TGTGCCAGCAGTCGTCCCGCAGGTGCTGAAGAGACCCAGTACTTC. As protein: CASSRPAGAEETQYF.

The chain has TRBV2 and TRBJ1-1; D gene ambiguous. The CDR3 has 13 residues. Germline V lookup: CDR1 SNHLY, CDR2 FYNNEI. The CDR3 bases are TGTGCGGGCGCAGTGGTTAGGAACACTGAAGCTTTCTTT. Protein product: CAGAVVRNTEAFF.

The chain uses TRBV11-2 and TRBJ1-1; the D gene is possibly TRBD1 (5 bases). The CDR3 is 13 residues long. CDR1 and CDR2 (germline): SGHAT, FQNNGV. V was clipped by 5 bases and J by 7 bases, with 14 bases between them. The CDR3 here is CASSRDRTDEAFF. CDR3 coding DNA: TGTGCCAGCAGCAGAGACAGAACTGATGAAGCTTTCTTT.

The chain links TRBV5-4 to TRBJ1-6; 12 positions agree with TRBD1. In germline, CDR1 is SGHNT, CDR2 YYREEE (reference sequence). The CDR3 consists of 15 residues. The V gene end was trimmed by 3 bases and the J gene end by 7 bases; junction bases not matched to a gene: 2. As DNA, the CDR3 is TGTGCCAGCAGCTCCGGGACAGGGGGCAATTCACCCCTCCACTTT. Protein: CASSSGTGGNSPLHF.

This chain joins TRBV6-5 and TRBJ1-2; D may be TRBD1 (5 bases). CDR3 length: 13 amino acids. From germline, CDR1 is MNHEY and CDR2 SVGAGI. Deletions cut 8 bases from V and 2 bases from J, with 12 bases between. The CDR3 coding sequence is TGTGCCAGCGCAGCAGGGTCGAACTATGGCTACACCTTC. Its translation is CASAAGSNYGYTF.

The chain recombines TRBV5-1 with TRBJ2-6; D unclear. V lost 6 bases and J 4 bases, leaving 8 bases between the germline ends. CDR1 is SGHRS, CDR2 YFSETQ, per germline. This CDR3 contains 13 residues. The CDR3 loop is CASKPGGANVLTF. As DNA, the CDR3 is TGCGCCAGCAAGCCCGGGGGGGCCAACGTCCTGACTTTC.

The rearrangement joins TRBV7-9 to TRBJ1-4; TRBD1 agrees at 7 bases. The CDR3 is 15 residues long. Germline lookup yields CDR1 SEHNR and CDR2 FQNEAQ (reference sequence). V dropped 1 base and J dropped 14; count of bases not matched to a gene: 13. The CDR3 reads CASSLGPTGEVYLFF. In nucleotides, the CDR3 is TGTGCCAGCAGCTTAGGACCCACAGGGGAAGTCTATCTGTTTTTT.

This chain uses TRBV3-1 (or the pseudogene TRBV3-2) with TRBJ2-3, with D unclear. Germline values: CDR1 LGHDT, CDR2 YNNKEL (reference sequence). CDR3 length: 13 amino acids. V shed 0 bases and J shed 3 bases, with 4 bases lying between them. The CDR3 DNA reads as TGTGCCAGCAGCCAAGATCGGACAGATACGCAGTATTTT. It is translated as CASSQDRTDTQYF.

This sequence joins TRBV7-2 and TRBJ2-3, with D possibly TRBD1 on 6 matching bases. The germline V and J ends were trimmed by 5 bases and 2 bases, with 17 bases remaining between them. The CDR3 extends over 16 amino acids. Germline V gene sequence: CDR1 SGHTA, CDR2 FQGNSA. The CDR3 nucleotides read TGTGCCAGCAGCCTTGGGGGCGCCGAACTCACAGATACGCAGTATTTT. This encodes CASSLGGAELTDTQYF.

In this sample, this clone turned up a few times. V is TRBV19 and J is TRBJ2-7; no reliable D call. V was clipped by 5 bases and J by 0 bases, with 14 bases between them. Germline CDR1 reads LNHDA; CDR2 reads SQIVND (reference sequence). This CDR3 contains 15 residues. The CDR3 loop is CASSLGSEDSYEQYF. CDR3 sequence (DNA): TGTGCCAGTAGTCTCGGGTCAGAGGACTCCTACGAGCAGTACTTC.

The chain uses TRBV5-1 and TRBJ1-6; 7 bases line up with TRBD1. CDR3 length: 15 amino acids. Unmatched junction bases numbered 5, after V lost 5 bases and J lost 3 bases. Germline V gives CDR1 SGHRS, CDR2 YFSETQ. For the CDR3, the DNA is TGCGCCAGCAGATCGAGGGACAGCTATAATTCACCCCTCCACTTT. It specifies CASRSRDSYNSPLHF.